These 22 T cell receptor beta chains share one sample of origin, sequenced in a study. TCRdb redid the calling of the 5' RACE reads with MiXCR, one entry per CDR3 protein. This sample has tens of thousands of distinct CDR3 sequences; about 28% occur once, and the top ten carry under 3.5%. Source material: tumor-infiltrating memory CD4+ T cells sorted from the breast tumor. Subset here: memory CD4+ T cells, CD4+CD45RO+CD25-. The receptors were gathered from a female donor with breast cancer.

The chain has TRBV29-1 and TRBJ2-1; TRBD1 is a possible D gene (6 bases). Germline loops: CDR1 SQVTM, CDR2 ANQGSEA. V was cut by 4 bases and J by 4 bases, with 17 bases left in between. The CDR3 length is 15 residues. The chain's CDR3 is CSVGGGGSLYNEQFF. The CDR3, as DNA: TGCAGCGTTGGTGGGGGCGGGTCTTTATACAATGAGCAGTTCTTC.

This clonotype was seen repeatedly, ten times or more. The chain has TRBV29-1 and TRBJ2-1; 8 bases map to TRBD2. Germline-derived CDR1 and CDR2 are SQVTM and ANQGSEA. The CDR3 has 13 residues. V lost 0 bases, J lost 9 bases, and 4 bases stayed unmatched. The CDR3 coding sequence is TGCAGCGTTGAAGATCTTCGGGGGGGTGAGCAGTTCTTC. It translates to CSVEDLRGGEQFF.

This clonotype was observed a few times. This sequence joins TRBV24-1 and TRBJ2-1; the match to TRBD1 covers 7 bases. Germline lookup yields CDR1 KGHDR and CDR2 SFDVKD. After removal of 5 bases from V and 4 bases from J, the junction contained 10 bases not matched to a gene. The CDR3 runs to 16 residues. The CDR3 reads CATSAMRGTEYNEQFF. The CDR3 coding sequence is TGTGCCACCAGTGCCATGAGGGGGACAGAGTACAATGAGCAGTTCTTC.

This clonotype was seen only a few times. The V and J genes are TRBV12-3 or TRBV12-4 and TRBJ2-3; 7 bases agree with TRBD2. V lost 2 bases and J lost 6; bases outside the gene matches: 11. CDR3 length: 16 residues. As DNA, the CDR3 is TGTGCCAGCAGTTTAAGGGAGGGCGGGAGCCGCGATACGCAGTATTTT. The encoded protein is CASSLREGGSRDTQYF.

This clonotype was detected only a few times. The chain links TRBV25-1 to TRBJ2-3; D might be TRBD2 (6 bases). The CDR3 runs to 15 residues. V lost 6 bases, J lost 3 bases, and 16 bases lay in between. Germline-derived CDR1 and CDR2 are MGHDK and SYGVNS. CDR3 amino acids: CASRTGTSRTDTQYF. In nucleotides, the CDR3 is TGTGCCAGCAGAACCGGGACTTCCAGGACAGATACGCAGTATTTT.

This clonotype has just a few counts. The V and J genes are TRBV5-1 and TRBJ2-7, with 8 bases identical to TRBD2. The CDR3 is made up of 14 amino acids. Germline values: CDR1 SGHRS, CDR2 YFSETQ. V was clipped by 2 bases and J by 5 bases; unmatched bases: 6. Written as DNA, the CDR3 is TGCGCCAGCAGCTTCGGGGGGGCGCAGGACGAGCAGTACTTC. Its translation is CASSFGGAQDEQYF.

The rearrangement links TRBV6-1 to TRBJ1-4; D is unclear. The CDR3 covers 14 residues. Germline loops: CDR1 MNHNS, CDR2 SASEGT. Trimming shortened V by 5 bases and J by 10 bases, and 17 bases separated the two germline ends. In DNA, the CDR3 is TGTGCCAGCAGTAGTCGGGTTGGAGGTGGAAAACTGTTTTTT. Translation: CASSSRVGGGKLFF.

This chain connects TRBV3-1 to TRBJ1-2, with D unresolved. Trimming removed 1 base from V and 8 bases from J, with 17 bases in between. Per the germline V gene, CDR1 is LGHDT and CDR2 is YNNKEL (reference sequence). This CDR3 spans 15 amino acids. For the CDR3, the DNA is TGTGCCAGCAGCCAAGCCGGACGGAGGGCTGGGGGCTACACCTTC. This gives the protein CASSQAGRRAGGYTF.

In this sample, this clonotype turned up a few times. This sequence joins TRBV7-9 and TRBJ2-7; 7 nucleotides match TRBD1. The CDR3 extends over 13 amino acids. Losses at the gene ends were 5 bases for V and 3 bases for J; bases not matched to a gene: 4. Germline V CDR1 and CDR2: SEHNR, FQNEAQ (reference sequence). CDR3 nucleotide sequence: TGTGCCAGCAGCCGGGACAGCCACTACGAGCAGTACTTC. This translates into CASSRDSHYEQYF.

The rearrangement uses TRBV12-3 or TRBV12-4 and TRBJ1-5; no reliable D call. The germline V and J ends were trimmed by 6 bases and 4 bases, with 16 bases remaining between them. The CDR3 loop spans 15 amino acids. The CDR3 reads CASSQAHPKNQPQHF. The CDR3 nucleotides are TGTGCCAGCAGCCAAGCTCACCCGAAAAATCAGCCCCAGCATTTT.

The J gene is TRBJ2-5, the V gene TRBV7-6; D not resolved. The CDR3 is 13 residues long. In germline, CDR1 is SGHVS, CDR2 FNYEAQ. The ends were cut back, 3 bases at V and 2 bases at J, with 7 bases in the middle. In DNA form, the CDR3 reads TGTGCCAGCAGCTTTAGCCGACAAGAGACCCAGTACTTC. Translation gives CASSFSRQETQYF.

The table lists this clonotype with many counts. The V and J genes are TRBV5-5 and TRBJ2-6; TRBD2 is a possible D gene (6 bases). The CDR3 consists of 21 residues. V was trimmed by 3 bases and J by 0 bases, leaving 25 bases between them. Germline V gives CDR1 SGHKS, CDR2 YYEKEE (reference sequence). For the CDR3, the DNA is TGTGCCAGCAGCTCCGCGGGATTACAAGGCCAGATGCGCTCTGGGGCCAACGTCCTGACTTTC. It is translated as CASSSAGLQGQMRSGANVLTF.

This clonotype came up a few times. The V call is TRBV6-1, the J call TRBJ1-5; D call uncertain. Germline V gene data show CDR1 as MNHNS and CDR2 as SASEGT. Between the trimmed V and J ends, which lost 1 base and 2 bases, there was a span of 6 bases. The CDR3 is 14 residues long. The CDR3 coding sequence is TGTGCCAGCAGTGAAGGCGGGGGCAATCAGCCCCAGCATTTT. Encoded protein: CASSEGGGNQPQHF.

The chain couples TRBV7-2 to TRBJ2-3; perhaps D is TRBD1 or TRBD2 (5 bases each). Germline V gene data show CDR1 as SGHTA and CDR2 as FQGNSA. The CDR3 totals 15 residues. V shed 2 bases and J shed 3 bases, with 12 bases lying between them. This chain's CDR3 is CASSLYGTTTDTQYF. CDR3 DNA: TGTGCCAGCAGCTTATATGGGACCACGACAGATACGCAGTATTTT.

This clonotype was observed at least ten times. The V call is TRBV9, the J call TRBJ1-1, with 7 bases that match TRBD1. The germline CDR1 and CDR2 sequences are SGDLS and YYNGEE. This CDR3 region has 15 residues. Trimming removed 1 base from V and 4 bases from J; junction bases left unmatched: 7. CDR3 in amino acids: CASSVSQGGVTEAFF. CDR3 DNA: TGTGCCAGCAGCGTATCCCAGGGGGGAGTCACTGAAGCTTTCTTT.

The chain links TRBV7-2 to TRBJ1-3; maybe TRBD1 (5 bases). The CDR3 has 14 residues. Germline CDR1 is SGHTA and CDR2 is FQGNSA. Deletions cut 1 base from V and 1 base from J, with 5 bases between. The CDR3 loop reads CASSLDRSGNTIYF. The CDR3 DNA sequence: TGTGCCAGCAGCTTAGACAGGTCTGGAAACACCATATATTTT.

This rearrangement joins TRBV7-3 to TRBJ1-1, with a weak D call TRBD1 (5 bases). Deletions cut 3 bases from V and 2 bases from J, with 7 bases between. CDR3 length equals 13 residues. Germline CDR1 reads SGHTA; CDR2 reads FQGTGA. This CDR3 reads CASSFGANTEAFF. The CDR3 DNA is TGTGCCAGCAGCTTCGGGGCAAACACTGAAGCTTTCTTT.

This clonotype has just a few counts. The chain recombines TRBV10-3 with TRBJ2-1, with 8 bases aligning to TRBD2. Per germline, CDR1 ENHRY and CDR2 SYGVKD. The trim removed 4 bases at V and 6 bases at J, leaving 2 bases unmatched. This CDR3 is built from 13 residues. In nucleotides, the CDR3 is TGTGCCATCAGTGCGGGGGGGCCCAATGAGCAGTTCTTC. This codes for CAISAGGPNEQFF.

J is TRBJ1-2 and V is TRBV14; a possible D gene is TRBD1 (5 bases). CDR3 size: 15 residues. Trimming pared 1 base from V and 4 bases from J, leaving 13 bases between. Germline CDR1 reads SGHDN; CDR2 reads FVKESK. CDR3 protein: CASSQAGGSSYGYTF. The CDR3 DNA follows: TGTGCCAGCAGCCAAGCCGGGGGGAGCAGCTATGGCTACACCTTC.

The gene calls are TRBV20-1 and TRBJ1-2; D is possibly TRBD1 (5 bases). The CDR3 is made up of 14 amino acids. V lost 0 bases to trimming and J lost 5 bases, with 13 bases between them. In germline, CDR1 is DFQATT, CDR2 SNEGSKA (reference sequence). Here the CDR3 reads CSARESPGTYGYTF. The CDR3 nucleotides are TGCAGTGCTAGAGAATCCCCGGGGACTTATGGCTACACCTTC.

This clonotype was recorded a few times. V is TRBV5-1 and J is TRBJ2-1; 8 nucleotides align to TRBD2. The length of the CDR3 is 15 residues. Per germline, CDR1 SGHRS and CDR2 YFSETQ. The V segment lost 2 bases and the J segment 1 base; nucleotides outside the gene matches: 2. The CDR3 DNA reads TGCGCCAGCAGCTTCGGACTAGCTTCCTACAATGAGCAGTTCTTC. Residues: CASSFGLASYNEQFF.

This clonotype appeared a few times. The genes are TRBV7-2 and TRBJ2-1; D not resolved. The CDR3 has 13 residues. Trimming shortened V by 1 base and J by 5 bases, and 6 bases separated the two germline ends. Germline loops: CDR1 SGHTA, CDR2 FQGNSA. As DNA, the CDR3 is TGTGCCAGCAGCTTAGGTAGAAACAATGAGCAGTTCTTC. Its protein product is CASSLGRNNEQFF.